The rows below give T cell receptor beta chains drawn from one sample of a study of T cell repertoires in cytomegalovirus infection. TCRdb re-called the reads with MiXCR, one entry per CDR3 protein. This sample yields a few hundred thousand distinct CDR3 sequences, of which around 30% are seen a single time; roughly 15% belongs to the top ten. What these receptors recognize is not known. The starting material was cultured PBMCs, obtained from culture after CMV antigen stimulation. The receptors here all came from a human donor in good health (CMV status not recorded). Some clones in this sample may be carry-over from other donors' samples. The CDR3 runs from the conserved cysteine through the conserved F or W. Fields, in order: D gene, V gene, clone size, J gene, CDR3 DNA, CDR3 protein. The D gene is left open where the match is weak. Clone size, where shown, is once, few, many, or a class for clones that have expanded.

d_call: TRBD1; v_call: TRBV6-2/TRBV6-3; clone_size: -; j_call: TRBJ1-1; cdr3_nt: TGTGCCAGCAGTTCTGGGACAGGGGTGAACACTGAAGCTTTCTTT; cdr3_aa: CASSSGTGVNTEAFF
d_call: TRBD2; v_call: TRBV6-6; clone_size: -; j_call: TRBJ2-3; cdr3_nt: TGTGCCAGCAGTTATGGGGGACTAGCGGGAGAATCTAGCACAGATACGCAGTATTTT; cdr3_aa: CASSYGGLAGESSTDTQYF
d_call: -; v_call: TRBV6-6; clone_size: -; j_call: TRBJ2-7; cdr3_nt: TGTGCCAGCAGTTACTCTTCCCGGGTCAACGAGCAGTACTTC; cdr3_aa: CASSYSSRVNEQYF
d_call: TRBD1; v_call: TRBV28; clone_size: few; j_call: TRBJ1-4; cdr3_nt: TGTGCCAGCAGGGCCCCCGGACAGGGAGATGAAAAACTGTTTTTT; cdr3_aa: CASRAPGQGDEKLFF
d_call: -; v_call: TRBV10-3; clone_size: many; j_call: TRBJ1-5; cdr3_nt: TGTGCCATCAGTGTGGAGGGGAATCAGCCCCAGCATTTT; cdr3_aa: CAISVEGNQPQHF
d_call: TRBD1; v_call: TRBV5-6; clone_size: once; j_call: TRBJ1-1; cdr3_nt: TGTGCCAGCAGCGGACAGACAGGGCCCCTTCCGGACACTGAAGCTTTCTTT; cdr3_aa: CASSGQTGPLPDTEAFF
d_call: -; v_call: TRBV6-1; clone_size: few; j_call: TRBJ2-3; cdr3_nt: TGTGCCAGCAGTAGCAGTCGCCCTACAGATTTTACGCAGTATTTT; cdr3_aa: CASSSSRPTDFTQYF
d_call: -; v_call: TRBV14; clone_size: -; j_call: TRBJ2-7; cdr3_nt: TGTGCCAGCAGCCCCTCTAGTTTCTCCTACGAGCAGTACTTC; cdr3_aa: CASSPSSFSYEQYF
d_call: -; v_call: TRBV30; clone_size: few; j_call: TRBJ2-5; cdr3_nt: TGTGCCTGGAGTGTTGGTGGCAATTTCCAAGAGACCCAGTACTTC; cdr3_aa: CAWSVGGNFQETQYF
d_call: -; v_call: TRBV12-3/TRBV12-4; clone_size: few; j_call: TRBJ1-4; cdr3_nt: TGTGCCAGCAGTTTGACCGCCTTTAGTTCAAAACTGTTTTTT; cdr3_aa: CASSLTAFSSKLFF
d_call: TRBD1; v_call: TRBV5-8; clone_size: -; j_call: TRBJ1-2; cdr3_nt: TGTGCCAGCAGCCCGCGGAGGCGACAGGGACAATGGGATGGCTACACCTTC; cdr3_aa: CASSPRRRQGQWDGYTF
d_call: -; v_call: TRBV6-1; clone_size: many; j_call: TRBJ2-6; cdr3_nt: TGTGCCAGCAGTTCCCGGACGGATTCCTCCTTAGGCCCTGGGGCCAACGTCCTGACTTTC; cdr3_aa: CASSSRTDSSLGPGANVLTF
d_call: -; v_call: TRBV6-5; clone_size: -; j_call: TRBJ1-5; cdr3_nt: TGTGCCACGAGCCGGGTGAGCAATCAGCCCCAGCATTTT; cdr3_aa: CATSRVSNQPQHF
d_call: -; v_call: TRBV9; clone_size: many; j_call: TRBJ1-4; cdr3_nt: TGTGCCAGCAGCTCCGGGACGTCTGAAAAACTGTTTTTT; cdr3_aa: CASSSGTSEKLFF
d_call: -; v_call: TRBV4-3; clone_size: -; j_call: TRBJ1-2; cdr3_nt: TGCGCCAGCAGCCAAGATCTGGGGCAAGATGCCTATGGCTACACCTTC; cdr3_aa: CASSQDLGQDAYGYTF